This TCR beta chain was sequenced during a study of tumor-infiltrating lymphocytes in oesophageal squamous cell carcinoma. This clonotype was observed at least ten times. From the PCR reads, TCRdb called clonotypes with MiXCR, one entry per CDR3 protein. The table has some 21,000 distinct CDR3 sequences, 35% to 45% seen once; the top ten hold 15% to 20%. This CDR3 has 15 residues. J gave up 5 bases and V 2 bases, and 6 bases lay outside the gene matches. The germline CDR1 and CDR2 sequences are SGHKS and YYEKEE (reference sequence). V gene TRBV5-5 combines with J gene TRBJ2-5, with 10 bases fitting TRBD2. This TCR was recovered from a male donor with esophageal squamous cell carcinoma. Sequencing used esophageal tumor tissue. The CDR3 nucleotides are TGTGCCAGCAGCTTAGCGGGAGGGCCCCTCGAGACCCAGTACTTC. The encoded protein is CASSLAGGPLETQYF.